These T cell receptor beta chains were read from a single sample in a study of blood T cell repertoires in COVID-19. Assay used: immunoSEQ multiplex PCR; TCRdb lists only in-frame clones, some missing. The table shows about 150,000 clones, with about 83% occurring only once. The sequencing sample was made of peripheral blood. The receptor source for this set is a man aged 65-85 years who had recovered from COVID-19. Both conserved end residues are part of each CDR3. The order of the fields is J gene, V gene, clone size, D gene, CDR3 DNA, CDR3 protein. The D gene is left open where the match is weak. Size values are once, few and many counts, or a class for expanded clones, and some rows have none.

J: TRBJ2-1
V: TRBV4-1
size: .
D: .
DNA: TGCGCCAGCAGCCGTAACCAACAAAACAATGAGCAGTTCTTC
CDR3: CASSRNQQNNEQFF

J: TRBJ2-7
V: TRBV6-5
size: .
D: TRBD2
DNA: TGTGCCAGCATCGGACTAGCGGGAGCATACGAGCAGTACTTC
CDR3: CASIGLAGAYEQYF

J: TRBJ2-1
V: TRBV29-1
size: .
D: TRBD2
DNA: TGCAGCGTTGGGCATAGCGGGGGGCCAGAGTTCTTC
CDR3: CSVGHSGGPEFF

J: TRBJ2-1
V: TRBV11-3
size: .
D: TRBD2
DNA: TGTGCCAGCAGCTTAGTACTAGCGGGAGTCAATGAGCAGTTCTTC
CDR3: CASSLVLAGVNEQFF

J: TRBJ2-1
V: TRBV11-3
size: .
D: TRBD2
DNA: TGTGCCAGCAGCTTGGGGACTAGCGGGAAAAGCTCCTACAATGAGCAGTTCTTC
CDR3: CASSLGTSGKSSYNEQFF

J: TRBJ2-1
V: TRBV30
size: .
D: TRBD2
DNA: TGTGCCTGGAGTCCCACGGGACTAGCGGGAGTCAATGAGCAGTTCTTC
CDR3: CAWSPTGLAGVNEQFF

J: TRBJ2-2
V: TRBV27
size: .
D: TRBD2
DNA: TGTGCCAGCAGATGGACTAGCGGAAACACCGGGGAGCTGTTTTTT
CDR3: CASRWTSGNTGELFF

J: TRBJ2-1
V: TRBV12-3/TRBV12-4
size: few
D: .
DNA: TGTGCCAGCAGGCCTCCCGCGGGCAATGAGCAGTTCTTC
CDR3: CASRPPAGNEQFF

J: TRBJ1-5
V: TRBV9
size: .
D: .
DNA: TGTGCCAGCAGCGCGGGGAGCAATCAGCCCCAGCATTTT
CDR3: CASSAGSNQPQHF

J: TRBJ2-2
V: TRBV6-5
size: .
D: .
DNA: TGTGCCGCAAGGATGGGCGGGACTAACACCGGGGAGCTGTTTTTT
CDR3: CAARMGGTNTGELFF

J: TRBJ1-2
V: TRBV5-1
size: .
D: TRBD1
DNA: TGCGCCAGCAGCTTGGGGGACAGAAATGGCTACACCTTC
CDR3: CASSLGDRNGYTF

J: TRBJ2-2
V: TRBV5-6
size: .
D: TRBD2
DNA: TGTGCCAGCAGCTTAGTAGCGGGAAGGGTCACCGGGGAGCTGTTTTTT
CDR3: CASSLVAGRVTGELFF

J: TRBJ1-2
V: TRBV25-1
size: .
D: .
DNA: TGTGCCAGCAGTGAGACAGGCCGCTATGGCTACACCTTC
CDR3: CASSETGRYGYTF

J: TRBJ1-1
V: TRBV6-5
size: .
D: .
DNA: TGTGCCAGCAGTTACTCAACCAAGTCGGACACTGAAGCTTTCTTT
CDR3: CASSYSTKSDTEAFF

J: TRBJ2-7
V: TRBV6-2/TRBV6-3
size: .
D: TRBD1
DNA: TGTGCCAGCAGTTTTGGGACAGGGAACGAGCAGTACTTC
CDR3: CASSFGTGNEQYF

J: TRBJ2-1
V: TRBV7-9
size: .
D: .
DNA: TGTGCCAGCAGCGCCCTGGGCGAGGGCTACAATGAGCAGTTCTTC
CDR3: CASSALGEGYNEQFF

J: TRBJ1-2
V: TRBV5-1
size: .
D: TRBD1
DNA: TGCGCCAGCAGCTTGACAGGGGGTGGCTACACCTTC
CDR3: CASSLTGGGYTF

J: TRBJ2-3
V: TRBV5-1
size: .
D: TRBD2
DNA: TGCGCCAGCAGCTTGGCCAGGACTAGCGGGAGGGCCGTAGATACGCAGTATTTT
CDR3: CASSLARTSGRAVDTQYF

J: TRBJ2-1
V: TRBV9
size: once
D: .
DNA: TGTGCCAGCAGCACTCTGGGCGTCCACAATGAGCAGTTCTTC
CDR3: CASSTLGVHNEQFF

J: TRBJ2-3
V: TRBV7-9
size: .
D: .
DNA: TGTGCCAGCACGACATCAGGTTCTAGCACAGATACGCAGTATTTT
CDR3: CASTTSGSSTDTQYF

J: TRBJ1-2
V: TRBV6-5
size: once
D: .
DNA: TGTGCCAGCAGTTACACAGGGCGCGACTATGGCTACACCTTC
CDR3: CASSYTGRDYGYTF

J: TRBJ2-1
V: TRBV4-3
size: .
D: TRBD1
DNA: TGCGCCAGCAGTCCCGGGACAGGGTCATACAATGAGCAGTTCTTC
CDR3: CASSPGTGSYNEQFF

J: TRBJ2-5
V: TRBV2
size: few
D: .
DNA: TGTGCCAGCGGGCGCGCGAACCAAGGCTTAGAGACCCAGTACTTC
CDR3: CASGRANQGLETQYF

J: TRBJ1-1
V: TRBV3-1/TRBV3-2
size: .
D: TRBD1
DNA: TGTGCCAGCAGCCGGGACAGCAGAGGCACTGAAGCTTTCTTT
CDR3: CASSRDSRGTEAFF

J: TRBJ2-1
V: TRBV15
size: .
D: TRBD2
DNA: TGTGCCACCAGCACAGGGACTAGCGGGAGACCCTACAATGAGCAGTTCTTC
CDR3: CATSTGTSGRPYNEQFF

J: TRBJ2-7
V: TRBV11-3
size: .
D: TRBD1
DNA: TGTGCCAGCAGCTTGGGGACAGGACCCACGTACGAGCAGTACTTC
CDR3: CASSLGTGPTYEQYF

J: TRBJ2-3
V: TRBV6-4
size: .
D: TRBD1
DNA: TGTGCCAGCAGTTCTGGGACAGGGGGCTTAGATACGCAGTATTTT
CDR3: CASSSGTGGLDTQYF

J: TRBJ1-1
V: TRBV27
size: .
D: TRBD1
DNA: TGTGCCAGCAGTACCCTGACAGGGACGACAACTGAAGCTTTCTTT
CDR3: CASSTLTGTTTEAFF

J: TRBJ1-4
V: TRBV11-2
size: .
D: .
DNA: TGTGCCAGCAGCCTAGCGAATGAAAAACTGTTTTTT
CDR3: CASSLANEKLFF

J: TRBJ1-3
V: TRBV28
size: .
D: .
DNA: TGTGCCAGCTTCGGGGGGCCTGGAAACACCATATATTTT
CDR3: CASFGGPGNTIYF

J: TRBJ1-2
V: TRBV28
size: .
D: TRBD1
DNA: TGTGCCAGCAGTCCCGGGACAGGGGGCTACTATGGCTACACCTTC
CDR3: CASSPGTGGYYGYTF

J: TRBJ2-1
V: TRBV11-2
size: .
D: TRBD2
DNA: TGTGCCAGCAGCTTAGTTAGCGGGTCCTTCGGTGAGCAGTTCTTC
CDR3: CASSLVSGSFGEQFF

J: TRBJ1-4
V: TRBV5-6
size: .
D: .
DNA: TGTGCCAGCAGCTGGGAGGGTGAAAAACTGTTTTTT
CDR3: CASSWEGEKLFF

J: TRBJ1-2
V: TRBV28
size: .
D: TRBD1
DNA: TGTGCCAGCACCTCGGGACAGGGGACTAACTATGGCTACACCTTC
CDR3: CASTSGQGTNYGYTF

J: TRBJ2-7
V: TRBV6-5
size: .
D: TRBD1
DNA: TGTGCCAGCAGTTTTACCGGGACAGCCTACGAGCAGTACTTC
CDR3: CASSFTGTAYEQYF